The 18 T cell receptor beta chains given below trace back to one sample, sequenced in a study of cytomegalovirus exposure and HLA in healthy donors. PCR employed 60 Vbeta and 13 Jbeta primers. Data came from immunoSEQ multiplex PCR; TCRdb stores just in-frame clones and leaves some out. The sample contains 95,000 to 150,000 clones, roughly a sixth of which appear only once. The sample was PBMCs. The receptors were sampled from a female donor in good health and CMV-seropositive.

The genes are TRBV7-9 and TRBJ1-2; the D gene is possibly TRBD1 (5 bases). The CDR3 runs to 13 residues. From germline, CDR1 is SEHNR and CDR2 FQNEAQ (reference sequence). V dropped 1 base and J dropped 4 bases, with 7 bases sitting between them. CDR3 sequence reads: CASSLVQAYGYTF. The CDR3 DNA follows: TGTGCCAGCAGCTTAGTACAGGCCTATGGCTACACCTTC.

This clone occurred a few times. The chain joins TRBV4-3 to TRBJ1-1; 7 nucleotides line up with TRBD1. V shed 1 base, J shed 1 base, and the junction held 15 bases outside the gene matches. Germline V gene sequence: CDR1 LGHNA, CDR2 YSLEER. The CDR3 is 19 amino acids. CDR3 in amino acids: CASSQVLIFGQASNTEAFF. The CDR3 DNA is TGCGCCAGCAGCCAAGTTCTAATTTTTGGACAGGCCTCGAACACTGAAGCTTTCTTT.

The chain employs TRBV19 and TRBJ1-1; TRBD1 agrees at 8 bases. The CDR3 is 16 residues long. Trimming at V came to 5 bases and at J to 0 bases, leaving 8 bases not matched to a gene. Per germline, CDR1 LNHDA and CDR2 SQIVND (reference sequence). The CDR3 is CASSPQGADLNTEAFF. CDR3 sequence (DNA): TGTGCCAGTAGTCCGCAGGGGGCAGATCTGAACACTGAAGCTTTCTTT.

This clone was observed at least ten times. The chain joins TRBV4-3 to TRBJ2-7; D gene unclear. This CDR3 is 14 amino acids long. V lost 1 base and J lost 4, with 11 bases in between. Germline V gene data show CDR1 as LGHNA and CDR2 as YSLEER. The CDR3 spells CASSQGTAHYEQYF. For the CDR3, the DNA is TGCGCCAGCAGCCAAGGAACAGCCCATTACGAGCAGTACTTC.

CDR3 protein: CASSLTQGGFGYGYTF. CDR3 nucleotides: TGCGCCAGCAGCTTGACTCAGGGGGGTTTCGGCTATGGCTACACCTTC. The chain recombines TRBV5-1 with TRBJ1-2, with 7 bases matching TRBD1. This CDR3 is built from 16 residues. In germline, CDR1 is SGHRS, CDR2 YFSETQ. J was trimmed by 4 bases and V by 1 base; bases with no gene match: 10.

This clone was observed a few times. The V gene is TRBV7-9, the J gene TRBJ1-1; D perhaps matches TRBD1 (5 bases). The CDR3 consists of 15 residues. The V and J ends lost 5 bases and 7 bases respectively, with 20 bases between them. Per the germline V gene, CDR1 is SEHNR and CDR2 is FQNEAQ (reference sequence). The CDR3 region is CASSPPARGSGEAFF. The CDR3 nucleotides are TGTGCCAGCAGCCCACCCGCCCGGGGGTCGGGTGAAGCTTTCTTT.

This clone was seen a few times. The CDR3 bases are TGTGCCAGCAGCTTGGGATTCAGGGGTGGGCAGTTCTTC. Amino acids: CASSLGFRGGQFF. This rearrangement joins TRBV5-8 to TRBJ2-1, with D possibly TRBD1 on 6 matching bases. The CDR3 consists of 13 residues. Germline lookup yields CDR1 SGHTS and CDR2 YDEGEE. The V and J ends lost 0 bases and 12 bases respectively, with 13 bases between them.

The rearrangement links TRBV29-1 to TRBJ2-7; a weak D match, TRBD1 (6 bases). V gave up 0 bases and J gave up 0 bases, with 9 bases separating them. Germline CDR1 SQVTM, CDR2 ANQGSEA. The CDR3 has 14 amino acids. The CDR3 region is CSVEDAGVSYEQYF. The CDR3 coding sequence is TGCAGCGTTGAAGATGCAGGGGTCTCCTACGAGCAGTACTTC.

The chain combines TRBV5-1 with TRBJ2-3; a weak D match, TRBD2 (6 bases). The CDR3 is 15 residues long. CDR1 is SGHRS, CDR2 YFSETQ, per germline. Trimming removed 0 bases at V and 4 bases at J, with 12 bases between. The CDR3 spells CASSLGYGRADTQYF. The CDR3, as DNA: TGCGCCAGCAGCTTGGGATACGGGAGAGCAGATACGCAGTATTTT.

This clone was seen a handful of times. V is TRBV28 and J is TRBJ2-1; 9 positions agree with TRBD2. J gave up 13 bases and V 4 bases, and 5 bases lay outside the gene matches. CDR1 is MDHEN, CDR2 SYDVKM, per germline. The CDR3 consists of 12 residues. For the CDR3, the DNA is TGTGCCAGCAGTTCGGTCGGGACTAGCCAGTTCTTC. Translating it yields CASSSVGTSQFF.

V gene TRBV28 combines with J gene TRBJ1-2; 11 nucleotides line up with TRBD1. Germline CDR1 is MDHEN and CDR2 is SYDVKM. V dropped 10 bases and J dropped 6; count of bases not matched to a gene: 10. CDR3 length: 14 residues. The CDR3 is CAIPGQGVSHGYTF. CDR3 DNA: TGTGCCATCCCGGGACAGGGGGTCTCCCATGGCTACACCTTC.

This clone appeared a few times. The V gene is TRBV30, the J gene TRBJ2-2; D ambiguous. This CDR3 region has 15 residues. Germline lookup yields CDR1 GTSNPN and CDR2 SVGIG (reference sequence). Trimming took 0 bases from V and 4 from J, leaving 12 bases between them. CDR3 amino acids: CAWSVYQPGTGELFF. Here the CDR3 DNA reads TGTGCCTGGAGTGTATACCAGCCAGGCACCGGGGAGCTGTTTTTT.

V gene TRBV30 combines with J gene TRBJ2-1; 9 nucleotides match TRBD2. The CDR3 extends over 14 amino acids. The J segment lost 3 bases and the V segment lost 4 bases, leaving 4 bases of the junction unmatched. Germline V gives CDR1 GTSNPN, CDR2 SVGIG (reference sequence). The CDR3 loop reads CAWTRLAVYNEQFF. As DNA, the CDR3 is TGTGCCTGGACTAGACTAGCGGTCTACAATGAGCAGTTCTTC.

This clone has a handful of counts. The chain links TRBV5-6 to TRBJ1-1; 7 bases are a match to TRBD1. The ends lost 7 bases at V and 1 base at J; junction bases unmatched: 7. This CDR3 region has 14 residues. CDR1 SGHDT and CDR2 YYEEEE come from the germline V gene. CDR3 nucleotides: TGTGCCAGCGGGCCTGGGACAGCGAACACTGAAGCTTTCTTT. Amino acids: CASGPGTANTEAFF.

The chain has TRBV15 and TRBJ1-2, with D maybe TRBD1 (5 bases). The germline gives CDR1 LNHNV, CDR2 YYDKDF (reference sequence). The CDR3 length is 13 residues. Trimming removed 9 bases from V and 3 bases from J, with 14 bases in between. The CDR3 sequence: CATREGLDYGYTF. CDR3 DNA: TGTGCCACAAGGGAGGGGTTGGACTATGGCTACACCTTC.

The J gene is TRBJ2-3, the V gene TRBV7-3; D perhaps matches TRBD1 (6 bases). The germline V and J ends were trimmed by 0 bases and 8 bases, with 21 bases remaining between them. CDR1 is SGHTA and CDR2 is FQGTGA in the germline V gene. There are 17 residues in the CDR3. CDR3 sequence (DNA): TGTGCCAGCAGCTTAACGGGGTCGAGGGGGAATTCGGGTACGCAGTATTTT. Amino acid sequence: CASSLTGSRGNSGTQYF.

In its sample, this clone was seen a few times. The chain is built from TRBV5-1 and TRBJ2-3; maybe TRBD2 (6 bases). This CDR3 spans 13 amino acids. V was shortened by 3 bases and J by 2 bases, with 7 bases between the two germline ends. Germline V lookup: CDR1 SGHRS, CDR2 YFSETQ. Written as DNA, the CDR3 is TGCGCCAGCAGCTGGACTAACACAGATACGCAGTATTTT. This sequence encodes CASSWTNTDTQYF.

The chain has TRBV9 and TRBJ2-7, with 9 bases fitting TRBD1. Per the germline V gene, CDR1 is SGDLS and CDR2 is YYNGEE. This CDR3 spans 15 amino acids. With V trimmed by 3 bases and J by 3 bases, 7 bases remained unmatched. CDR3 coding DNA: TGTGCCAGCAGCGCACAGGGGGCCGAGGTCTACGAGCAGTACTTC. Its protein product is CASSAQGAEVYEQYF.